Shown below are 27 T cell receptor beta chains from a single sample sequenced in a study of blood T cell repertoires in COVID-19. TCRdb's table, derived via immunoSEQ multiplex PCR, lists solely in-frame clones and lacks some. Of about 260,000 clones listed, 88% are singletons. The sequenced sample was peripheral blood. These receptors were obtained from a man aged 55 to 70 who had recovered from COVID-19.

The chain combines TRBV12-3 or TRBV12-4 with TRBJ2-7; a weak D match, TRBD2 (5 bases). With 3 bases removed from V and 6 bases from J, the gap between germline ends came to 12 bases. This CDR3 region has 13 residues. The CDR3: CASSLPNLAEQYF. CDR3 coding DNA: TGTGCCAGCAGTTTGCCTAATCTAGCCGAGCAGTACTTC.

This sequence joins TRBV10-3 and TRBJ2-2; D is possibly TRBD1 (7 bases). Trimming left V 4 bases short and J 7 bases short, with 13 bases between. CDR1 and CDR2 from the germline V gene are ENHRY and SYGVKD. The CDR3 consists of 14 residues. The CDR3 nucleotides are TGTGCCATCAGTGGGCAGGGGGGAGTCGGGGAGCTGTTTTTT. It yields the protein CAISGQGGVGELFF.

The V and J genes are TRBV19 and TRBJ2-1; possibly TRBD1 for D (6 bases). Trimming shortened V by 4 bases and J by 4 bases, and 17 bases separated the two germline ends. The CDR3 is 16 residues long. The germline gives CDR1 LNHDA, CDR2 SQIVND (reference sequence). The chain's CDR3 is CASSNRGQLGYNEQFF. The CDR3, as DNA: TGTGCCAGTAGTAACCGGGGACAACTGGGGTACAATGAGCAGTTCTTC.

This clone turned up a few times. The rearrangement uses TRBV30 and TRBJ1-5; D is perhaps TRBD1 (5 bases). V was clipped by 0 bases and J by 6 bases, with 12 bases between them. Per germline, CDR1 GTSNPN and CDR2 SVGIG (reference sequence). The CDR3 covers 14 residues. CDR3: CAWSVPGWGQPQHF. The CDR3 DNA follows: TGTGCCTGGAGTGTACCAGGGTGGGGTCAGCCCCAGCATTTT.

The chain joins TRBV28 to TRBJ2-7; possible D gene TRBD1, 6 bases. Germline CDR1 is MDHEN and CDR2 is SYDVKM. Trimming cost V 5 bases and J 3 bases, with 11 bases left between them. The CDR3 runs 13 residues. DNA for the CDR3: TGTGCCAGCAGTGCGACAGGTTACTACGAGCAGTACTTC. Translated: CASSATGYYEQYF.

This chain connects TRBV24-1 to TRBJ2-1; TRBD2 aligns across 9 bases. Trimming took 3 bases from V and 5 from J; bases not matched to a gene: 7. This CDR3 comprises 16 residues. Germline V CDR1 and CDR2: KGHDR, SFDVKD. The CDR3 DNA follows: TGTGCCACCAGTGATCCTACTAGCGGGCATAACAATGAGCAGTTCTTC. It codes for CATSDPTSGHNNEQFF.

The V call is TRBV2, the J call TRBJ2-3, with 12 bases fitting TRBD1. CDR1 is SNHLY and CDR2 is FYNNEI in the germline V gene. V lost 0 bases to trimming and J lost 5 bases; unmatched junction nucleotides: 3. This CDR3 is 16 amino acids long. The CDR3, as DNA: TGTGCCAGCAGTGAAGCCGGGACAGGGGGCGAAGATACGCAGTATTTT. This codes for CASSEAGTGGEDTQYF.

This chain links TRBV19 with TRBJ1-2; the match to TRBD1 covers 10 bases. CDR3 size: 13 residues. V dropped 4 bases and J dropped 5; count of bases not matched to a gene: 1. CDR1 and CDR2 from the germline V gene are LNHDA and SQIVND (reference sequence). The CDR3 spells CASSKDRGYGYTF. The CDR3 DNA reads TGTGCCAGTAGTAAGGACAGGGGGTATGGCTACACCTTC.

The gene calls are TRBV7-9 and TRBJ1-2; 9 bases fit TRBD1. Per germline, CDR1 SEHNR and CDR2 FQNEAQ (reference sequence). J gave up 7 bases and V 4 bases, and 7 bases lay outside the gene matches. The CDR3 covers 14 residues. CDR3 nucleotides: TGTGCCAGCAGCTCCTCGGACAGGGGCGGTGGCTACACCTTC. Amino acid sequence: CASSSSDRGGGYTF.

The chain uses TRBV6-1 and TRBJ2-7; the D gene is possibly TRBD1 (5 bases). The CDR3 has 15 residues. V was trimmed by 3 bases and J by 3 bases, leaving 15 bases between them. Germline V lookup: CDR1 MNHNS, CDR2 SASEGT. The CDR3, as DNA: TGTGCCAGCAGTGATTCTCCAGGGCCGGGCTACGAGCAGTACTTC. It codes for CASSDSPGPGYEQYF.

V gene TRBV30 combines with J gene TRBJ1-1; D unresolved. Germline V gene sequence: CDR1 GTSNPN, CDR2 SVGIG (reference sequence). V was shortened by 5 bases and J by 3 bases, with 10 bases between the two germline ends. The CDR3 loop spans 12 amino acids. CDR3 protein: CAWAQVHTEAFF. In nucleotides, the CDR3 is TGTGCCTGGGCCCAGGTCCACACTGAAGCTTTCTTT.

In this sample, this clone turned up a few times. The V and J genes are TRBV6-5 and TRBJ1-2, with a possible D match to TRBD1 (6 bases). The CDR3 length is 12 residues. CDR1 is MNHEY, CDR2 SVGAGI, per germline. Deletions cut 7 bases from V and 5 bases from J, with 11 bases between. The CDR3 spells CASTKGGYGYTF. As DNA, the CDR3 is TGTGCCAGCACGAAGGGGGGGTATGGCTACACCTTC.

This chain uses TRBV18 with TRBJ2-2; TRBD2 matches at 12 bases. The CDR3 loop spans 17 amino acids. V shed 3 bases, J shed 4 bases, and the junction held 6 bases outside the gene matches. Per germline, CDR1 KGHSH and CDR2 LQKENI. CDR3: CASSPATSGGSTGELFF. CDR3 nucleotide sequence: TGTGCCAGCTCACCTGCTACTAGCGGGGGGAGCACCGGGGAGCTGTTTTTT.

This chain joins TRBV7-2 and TRBJ2-7, with TRBD1 identical over 7 bases. The V gene end was trimmed by 5 bases and the J gene end by 0 bases; junction bases not matched to a gene: 7. Germline lookup yields CDR1 SGHTA and CDR2 FQGNSA. CDR3 length: 15 amino acids. The CDR3 DNA is TGTGCCAGCAGCCGCAGGACAGGCCTCTCCTACGAGCAGTACTTC. The encoded protein is CASSRRTGLSYEQYF.

This clone was detected once. This rearrangement joins TRBV30 to TRBJ2-7; D is perhaps TRBD1 (5 bases). Germline V gives CDR1 GTSNPN, CDR2 SVGIG (reference sequence). V shed 4 bases and J shed 5 bases, with 12 bases lying between them. This CDR3 contains 12 residues. Here the CDR3 DNA reads TGTGCCTGGAATGGCAGGGTCCACGAGCAGTACTTC. Translation gives CAWNGRVHEQYF.

V gene TRBV28 combines with J gene TRBJ1-4, with 7 bases fitting TRBD1. Germline CDR1 reads MDHEN; CDR2 reads SYDVKM. V was pared by 2 bases and J by 3 bases, with 3 bases of the junction left unmatched. CDR3 length: 15 amino acids. The CDR3 DNA sequence: TGTGCCAGCAGTTTAGGGACAGCGTCTAATGAAAAACTGTTTTTT. Translating gives CASSLGTASNEKLFF.

In DNA form, the CDR3 reads TGCGCCAGCAGTGAGCAGGAGGACAGGGAGGAGACCCAGTACTTC. It yields the protein CASSEQEDREETQYF. J is TRBJ2-5 and V is TRBV10-1; the match to TRBD1 covers 8 bases. The CDR3 is made up of 15 amino acids. The V and J ends lost 2 bases and 5 bases, in that order; junction bases with no gene match: 7. Germline CDR1 WNHNN, CDR2 SYGVQD (reference sequence).

This chain uses TRBV25-1 with TRBJ1-6; the D is unclear. CDR1 MGHDK and CDR2 SYGVNS come from the germline V gene. CDR3 length: 14 residues. V lost 3 bases and J lost 10, with 13 bases in between. CDR3 bases: TGTGCCAGCAGTGATTCATCCCCGGGATCACCCCTCCACTTT. Protein: CASSDSSPGSPLHF.

The V and J genes are TRBV27 and TRBJ1-2; perhaps TRBD1 as D (6 bases). Germline loops: CDR1 MNHEY, CDR2 SMNVEV (reference sequence). The CDR3 contains 14 residues. V lost 4 bases to trimming and J lost 4 bases, with 13 bases between them. CDR3 sequence: CASSSHRVGYGYTF. The CDR3 DNA reads as TGTGCCAGCAGTTCTCACAGGGTAGGCTATGGCTACACCTTC.

V and J are TRBV10-3 and TRBJ1-1; D possibly corresponds to TRBD1 (5 bases). With 4 bases removed from V and 10 bases from J, the gap between germline ends came to 16 bases. CDR3 length: 13 amino acids. The germline V gene has CDR1 ENHRY and CDR2 SYGVKD. The CDR3 is CAISVENRGGAFF. The DNA for the CDR3 is TGTGCCATCAGTGTGGAGAACCGGGGGGGAGCTTTCTTT.

The chain is built from TRBV4-2 and TRBJ2-7; 8 positions match TRBD2. Germline loops: CDR1 LGHNA, CDR2 YNFKEQ. Germline trimming cut 5 bases from V and 5 bases from J; bases unmatched to any gene: 17. The CDR3 extends over 17 amino acids. The CDR3 loop is CASSYSTGRTSYHEQYF. Written as DNA, the CDR3 is TGTGCCAGCAGCTATAGCACCGGTCGGACTAGCTACCACGAGCAGTACTTC.

The J gene is TRBJ2-1, the V gene TRBV9; D not certain. Trimming stripped 0 bases from V and 12 bases from J, with 16 bases between. The CDR3 has 14 residues. The germline gives CDR1 SGDLS, CDR2 YYNGEE. CDR3 DNA sequence: TGTGCCAGCAGCGTAGGAGGCTCCGCCCCAGCGCAGTTCTTC. Its translation is CASSVGGSAPAQFF.

The rearrangement uses TRBV19 and TRBJ2-1; 10 bases match TRBD2. Germline lookup yields CDR1 LNHDA and CDR2 SQIVND (reference sequence). This CDR3 comprises 15 residues. J was trimmed by 6 bases and V by 10 bases; bases with no gene match: 12. The CDR3: CATRPERGGINEQFF. The CDR3 DNA follows: TGTGCCACACGACCCGAGCGGGGGGGAATCAATGAGCAGTTCTTC.

The count of this clone is one. V and J are TRBV6-5 and TRBJ1-4; TRBD1 might be the D (5 bases). Germline CDR1 is MNHEY and CDR2 is SVGAGI. This CDR3 comprises 15 residues. The ends were cut back, 1 base at V and 8 bases at J, with 14 bases in the middle. The CDR3 nucleotides are TGTGCCAGCAGTTACTTCCAGGGTGTGCGCGAAAAACTGTTTTTT. The encoded protein is CASSYFQGVREKLFF.

With respect to this clone: Other DNA variants within this sample encode the same CDR3. The chain uses TRBV9 and TRBJ1-1; TRBD1 aligns across 7 bases. This CDR3 spans 15 amino acids. J was trimmed by 0 bases and V by 4 bases; bases with no gene match: 6. Germline values: CDR1 SGDLS, CDR2 YYNGEE. The CDR3, as DNA: TGTGCCAGCAGCCCGCGACAGGGTTTGAACACTGAAGCTTTCTTT. Its protein product is CASSPRQGLNTEAFF.

This rearrangement joins TRBV7-3 to TRBJ1-3; D remains unclear. Germline V CDR1 and CDR2: SGHTA, FQGTGA. This CDR3 spans 16 amino acids. Trimming removed 8 bases from V and 0 bases from J, with 17 bases in between. Here the CDR3 reads CASASEPGRSGNTIYF. CDR3 coding DNA: TGTGCCAGCGCCTCCGAGCCGGGTCGCTCTGGAAACACCATATATTTT. Complete variable domain (other parts from reference TRBV7-3 and TRBJ1-3): GAGVSQTPSNKVTEKGKYVELRCDPISGHTALYWYRQSLGQGPEFLIYFQGTGAADDSGLPNDRFFAVRPEGSVSTLKIQRTERGDSAVYLCASASEPGRSGNTIYFGEGSWLTVV.

This chain links TRBV9 with TRBJ2-3, with 8 bases identical to TRBD1. Losses at the gene ends were 4 bases for V and 0 bases for J; bases not matched to a gene: 4. This CDR3 contains 15 residues. Germline V gene data show CDR1 as SGDLS and CDR2 as YYNGEE. The CDR3 sequence: CASSSRQGSTDTQYF. In DNA, the CDR3 is TGTGCCAGCAGCTCCCGACAGGGGAGCACAGATACGCAGTATTTT.